Described below is a single TCR beta chain sequence and its context. Its antigen is not known. This entry belongs to a study of shared clonotypes between healthy human individuals. Study-wide results and limits: Only a few donors were included, so the genetic and exposure-history diversity represented was limited.

The repertoire was sequenced with immunoSEQ multiplex PCR; TCRdb's copy has only in-frame clones and lacks some. The sample comprises hundreds of thousands of clones, 70% to 80% of which are singletons, and less than 15% rests with the top ten. Donors were healthy HIV-negative adults without recent acute infections or vaccinations. The CDR3 is made up of 14 amino acids. Per germline, CDR1 SGHRS and CDR2 YFSETQ. V lost 3 bases, J lost 6 bases, and 12 bases lay in between. The sequenced material came from PBMCs. The clonotype was recovered from a woman aged 40 to 50 in good health. Some clones in this sample may be carry-over from other donors' samples. This sequence joins TRBV5-1 and TRBJ2-2; unclear D gene. Here the CDR3 reads CASSYLSEAGELFF. CDR3 sequence (DNA): TGCGCCAGCAGCTACCTAAGCGAGGCCGGGGAGCTGTTTTTT.